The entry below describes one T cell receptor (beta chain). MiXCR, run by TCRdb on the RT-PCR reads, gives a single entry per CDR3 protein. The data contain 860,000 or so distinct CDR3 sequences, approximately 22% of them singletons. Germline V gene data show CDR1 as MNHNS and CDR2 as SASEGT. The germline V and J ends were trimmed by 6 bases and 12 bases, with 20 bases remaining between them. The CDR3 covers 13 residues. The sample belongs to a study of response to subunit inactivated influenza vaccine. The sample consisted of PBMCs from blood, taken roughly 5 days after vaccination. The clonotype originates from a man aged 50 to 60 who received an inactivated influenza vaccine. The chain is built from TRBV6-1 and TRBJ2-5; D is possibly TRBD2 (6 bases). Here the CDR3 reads CASRPPSTGTEYF. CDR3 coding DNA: TGTGCCAGCAGGCCCCCCTCCACCGGGACTGAGTACTTC.